What follows are 5 T cell receptor beta chains derived from one specimen sequenced in a study of cytomegalovirus exposure and HLA in healthy donors. Vbeta (60) and Jbeta (13) primers were used in the PCR. Clones were sequenced by immunoSEQ multiplex PCR, and TCRdb holds only the in-frame ones, with some missing. This sample's table has under 150,000 clones. Input material: PBMCs. The receptors shown here come from a woman between 40 and 55 years old in good health and CMV-seronegative.

The chain recombines TRBV4-3 with TRBJ1-1, with D possibly being TRBD1 (5 bases). Looked up from germline, CDR1 is LGHNA and CDR2 is YSLEER. V was shortened by 4 bases and J by 0 bases, with 6 bases between the two germline ends. This CDR3 has 13 residues. Written as DNA, the CDR3 is TGCGCCAGCAGCCCGACAGTGAACACTGAAGCTTTCTTT. The encoded protein is CASSPTVNTEAFF.

The CDR3: CASSQDPSTEAFF. DNA for the CDR3: TGCGCCAGCAGCCAAGATCCATCCACTGAAGCTTTCTTT. The V gene is TRBV4-3, the J gene TRBJ1-1; unclear D gene. Per the germline V gene, CDR1 is LGHNA and CDR2 is YSLEER. CDR3 size: 13 residues. V was pared by 0 bases and J by 4 bases, with 6 bases between.

The rearrangement joins TRBV4-3 to TRBJ2-7, with 12 bases fitting TRBD1. The junction had 11 bases not matched to a gene; V was cut back by 2 bases and J by 6 bases. The CDR3 has 17 residues. Looked up from germline, CDR1 is LGHNA and CDR2 is YSLEER. The CDR3 nucleotides are TGCGCCAGCAGCCAAAGCGCCGGGACAGGGGGCTTCGGCGAGCAGTACTTC. Translating gives CASSQSAGTGGFGEQYF.

J is TRBJ1-5 and V is TRBV4-1; no firm D call. V gave up 1 base and J gave up 7 bases, with 23 bases separating them. The CDR3 has 18 amino acids. The germline CDR1 and CDR2 sequences are MGHRA and YSYEKL. CDR3: CASSQVSGRSKPRQPQHF. DNA of the CDR3: TGCGCCAGCAGCCAAGTCTCCGGGAGGAGCAAACCCAGACAGCCCCAGCATTTT.

The chain employs TRBV5-1 and TRBJ2-7; 9 bases line up with TRBD1. Germline V lookup: CDR1 SGHRS, CDR2 YFSETQ. The CDR3 runs 16 residues. The V gene end was trimmed by 0 bases and the J gene end by 2 bases; junction bases not matched to a gene: 6. CDR3 sequence (DNA): TGCGCCAGCAGCTTGGCGCCGGGACAGGGAACCTACGAGCAGTACTTC. It is translated as CASSLAPGQGTYEQYF.